Each of the 30 T cell receptor beta chains below was sequenced from the same sample in a study of cytomegalovirus exposure and HLA in healthy donors. The PCR ran on 60 Vbeta and 13 Jbeta primers. Method: immunoSEQ multiplex PCR; TCRdb's copy keeps in-frame clones and lacks some. The table lists 55,000 to 80,000 clones, less than 80% of them singletons. Sample: PBMCs. The origin of the receptors is a man aged 55 to 69 in good health and CMV-seropositive.

The chain couples TRBV5-1 to TRBJ1-2, with D unclear. Germline V gene sequence: CDR1 SGHRS, CDR2 YFSETQ. The V end lost 4 bases, the J end lost 2 bases, and 6 bases lay between the germline ends. The CDR3 is 12 residues long. CDR3 sequence reads: CASSNGNYGYTF. The CDR3 bases are TGCGCCAGCAGCAATGGCAACTATGGCTACACCTTC.

The chain uses TRBV15 and TRBJ1-1; 8 bases map to TRBD1. Losses at the gene ends were 5 bases for V and 6 bases for J; bases not matched to a gene: 8. CDR1 is LNHNV and CDR2 is YYDKDF in the germline V gene (reference sequence). The CDR3 has 14 residues. The CDR3 loop reads CATSVPGTGSEAFF. The DNA for the CDR3 is TGTGCCACCAGCGTACCCGGGACAGGCTCTGAAGCTTTCTTT.

Only a few counts were recorded for this clone. The chain links TRBV27 to TRBJ1-3; 8 nucleotides match TRBD1. Trimming removed 6 bases from V and 2 bases from J; junction bases left unmatched: 6. Germline lookup yields CDR1 MNHEY and CDR2 SMNVEV (reference sequence). CDR3 length equals 15 residues. The CDR3 loop is CASRPVTGAGNTIYF. The CDR3 DNA sequence: TGTGCCAGCAGACCCGTGACAGGGGCTGGAAACACCATATATTTT.

The CDR3: CASSVAGLENEQFF. The CDR3 bases are TGCGCCAGCAGCGTAGCGGGGCTTGAGAATGAGCAGTTCTTC. This chain connects TRBV10-1 to TRBJ2-1; 8 nucleotides line up with TRBD2. The CDR3 totals 14 residues. With 6 bases clipped from V and 7 bases from J, the junction kept 8 bases outside the gene matches. The germline V gene has CDR1 WNHNN and CDR2 SYGVQD (reference sequence).

There are a few counts of this clone. This sequence joins TRBV14 and TRBJ2-3; 8 positions match TRBD2. CDR3 length: 13 residues. With 5 bases clipped from V and 3 bases from J, the junction kept 1 base outside the gene matches. The germline V gene encodes CDR1 SGHDN and CDR2 FVKESK. CDR3 DNA: TGTGCCAGCAGCGTAGCGGGGACAGATACGCAGTATTTT. This codes for CASSVAGTDTQYF. The entire variable domain, with the rest obtained from reference TRBV14 and TRBJ2-3, is as follows: EAGVTQFPSHSVIEKGQTVTLRCDPISGHDNLYWYRRVMGKEIKFLLHFVKESKQDESGMPNNRFLAERTGGTYSTLKVQPAELEDSGVYFCASSVAGTDTQYFGPGTRLTVL.

The gene calls are TRBV27 and TRBJ1-1; TRBD1 is a possible D gene (5 bases). The CDR3 is 14 amino acids. Germline assignment: CDR1 MNHEY and CDR2 SMNVEV (reference sequence). The V end lost 2 bases, the J end lost 5 bases, and 12 bases lay between the germline ends. CDR3 DNA: TGTGCCAGCAGTTTAGATAGGGGAGGAACTGAAGCTTTCTTT. Protein product: CASSLDRGGTEAFF.

This chain joins TRBV4-1 and TRBJ1-3, with D possibly matching TRBD1 (6 bases). The CDR3 loop spans 16 amino acids. Germline values: CDR1 MGHRA, CDR2 YSYEKL. Trimming shortened V by 0 bases and J by 2 bases, and 11 bases separated the two germline ends. For the CDR3, the DNA is TGCGCCAGCAGCCAAGAGGGGACACATACTGGAAACACCATATATTTT. Translated, it gives CASSQEGTHTGNTIYF.

This clone is labeled medium-sized. CDR3 amino acids: CASSQDKGAGANVLTF. The CDR3 nucleotides are TGTGCCAGCAGCCAAGATAAGGGAGCAGGGGCCAACGTCCTGACTTTC. The V gene is TRBV4-2, the J gene TRBJ2-6; maybe TRBD2 (5 bases). The CDR3 spans 16 residues. Germline V gives CDR1 LGHNA, CDR2 YNFKEQ. V lost 0 bases, J lost 4 bases, and 10 bases lay in between.

The sample holds a few counts of this clone. The V gene is TRBV7-2, the J gene TRBJ2-1; 11 bases line up with TRBD2. The J segment lost 1 base and the V segment lost 5 bases, leaving 4 bases of the junction unmatched. There are 16 residues in the CDR3. Germline V gene lookup returns CDR1 SGHTA and CDR2 FQGNSA. The CDR3 reads CASSLSGGASYNEQFF. The CDR3 DNA follows: TGTGCCAGCAGCCTTAGCGGGGGGGCATCCTACAATGAGCAGTTCTTC.

This clone occurred a few times. The CDR3 sequence: CASEGQGIHEQFF. The CDR3 DNA follows: TGTGCCAGCGAGGGACAGGGAATCCATGAGCAGTTCTTC. This sequence joins TRBV7-9 and TRBJ2-1; 9 bases are shared with TRBD1. After removal of 8 bases from V and 8 bases from J, the junction contained 7 bases not matched to a gene. The CDR3 has 13 amino acids. Germline V gene sequence: CDR1 SEHNR, CDR2 FQNEAQ (reference sequence).

This chain joins TRBV7-9 and TRBJ1-3; 7 nucleotides match TRBD1. Trimming took 5 bases from V and 0 from J; bases not matched to a gene: 7. CDR1 and CDR2 from the germline V gene are SEHNR and FQNEAQ (reference sequence). The CDR3 is made up of 16 amino acids. The CDR3 nucleotides read TGTGCCAGCAGCCAGGGACAGCCCAACTCTGGAAACACCATATATTTT. Its protein is CASSQGQPNSGNTIYF.

As to this clone: One end of the junction is discordant with germline, which a read error may explain. The chain is built from TRBV7-2 and TRBJ1-5, with 7 bases matching TRBD1. The CDR3 loop spans 18 amino acids. Germline V gene sequence: CDR1 SGHTA, CDR2 FQGNSA. The CDR3 sequence: CASGLERGAGGPSKPQHF. The DNA for the CDR3 is TGTGCCAGCGGCTTAGAAAGGGGTGCAGGGGGGCCTTCTAAGCCCCAGCATTTT.

The chain employs TRBV5-4 and TRBJ2-1; D unclear. The CDR3 length is 15 residues. Trimming cost V 1 base and J 5 bases, with 13 bases left between them. Germline V lookup: CDR1 SGHNT, CDR2 YYREEE (reference sequence). DNA for the CDR3: TGTGCCAGCAGCTTGATGGTAGATATCGACAATGAGCAGTTCTTC. Its protein product is CASSLMVDIDNEQFF.

The chain links TRBV29-1 to TRBJ2-3; 7 bases are shared with TRBD2. The CDR3 runs to 13 residues. J gave up 2 bases and V 8 bases, and 7 bases lay outside the gene matches. CDR1 SQVTM and CDR2 ANQGSEA come from the germline V gene. This CDR3 is CSSWRENTDTQYF. The CDR3 DNA reads as TGCAGCTCCTGGCGGGAGAACACAGATACGCAGTATTTT.

This chain uses TRBV2 with TRBJ2-5; the match to TRBD2 covers 8 bases. V was pared by 4 bases and J by 1 base, with 5 bases of the junction left unmatched. This CDR3 region has 15 residues. Germline CDR1 reads SNHLY; CDR2 reads FYNNEI. The CDR3 reads CASSVASGGQETQYF. The CDR3 DNA sequence: TGTGCCAGCAGTGTAGCGAGCGGGGGCCAAGAGACCCAGTACTTC.

The rearrangement links TRBV4-1 to TRBJ2-1; 7 positions match TRBD2. V was pared by 0 bases and J by 8 bases, with 4 bases of the junction left unmatched. The CDR3 is 14 residues long. Germline V CDR1 and CDR2: MGHRA, YSYEKL. The CDR3, as DNA: TGCGCCAGCAGCCAAGAGGGAGGGAGGGATGAGCAGTTCTTC. It specifies CASSQEGGRDEQFF.

The chain links TRBV5-1 to TRBJ2-7; weak D call: TRBD1 (5 bases). In germline, CDR1 is SGHRS, CDR2 YFSETQ. Trimming left V 0 bases short and J 6 bases short, with 13 bases between. The CDR3 is 14 amino acids. CDR3 nucleotide sequence: TGCGCCAGCAGCTTGGGCCAGGGAATGGGCGAGCAGTACTTC. Its protein is CASSLGQGMGEQYF.

The chain carries TRBV25-1 and TRBJ2-3; D may be TRBD1 (6 bases). V lost 6 bases, J lost 0 bases, and 7 bases lay in between. Per the germline V gene, CDR1 is MGHDK and CDR2 is SYGVNS. The CDR3 runs to 13 residues. DNA for the CDR3: TGTGCCAGCAGGGACAGAAGCACAGATACGCAGTATTTT. This gives the protein CASRDRSTDTQYF.

This clone came up a few times. V gene TRBV5-1 combines with J gene TRBJ1-1, with D possibly being TRBD1 (6 bases). Trimming took 2 bases from V and 7 from J, leaving 9 bases between them. In germline, CDR1 is SGHRS, CDR2 YFSETQ. The CDR3 runs 12 residues. The CDR3 DNA is TGCGCCAGCAGCTTTCAGGGGAGTGAAGCTTTCTTT. This gives the protein CASSFQGSEAFF. Full variable domain (remainder filled in from reference TRBV5-1 and TRBJ1-1): KAGVTQTPRYLIKTRGQQVTLSCSPISGHRSVSWYQQTPGQGLQFLFEYFSETQRNKGNFPGRFSGRQFSNSRSEMNVSTLELGDSALYLCASSFQGSEAFFGQGTRLTVV.

The gene calls are TRBV11-2 and TRBJ2-1; D gene unclear. Germline assignment: CDR1 SGHAT and CDR2 FQNNGV. V was pared by 1 base and J by 8 bases, with 18 bases between. The CDR3 is made up of 16 amino acids. CDR3 in DNA: TGTGCCAGCAGCTTAGCTCTACTGGCGAGGAACGATGAGCAGTTCTTC. This sequence encodes CASSLALLARNDEQFF.

This chain uses TRBV6-5 with TRBJ2-7, with 8 positions matching TRBD1. The CDR3 covers 14 residues. V was pared by 6 bases and J by 6 bases, with 10 bases of the junction left unmatched. CDR1 MNHEY and CDR2 SVGAGI come from the germline V gene. Here the CDR3 DNA reads TGTGCCAGCAGCACAGGGGGTGGGACGCGCGAGCAGTACTTC. It yields the protein CASSTGGGTREQYF.

The rearrangement links TRBV11-2 to TRBJ1-2; TRBD1 agrees at 7 bases. J gave up 5 bases and V 5 bases, and 5 bases lay outside the gene matches. The CDR3 runs to 13 residues. Per the germline V gene, CDR1 is SGHAT and CDR2 is FQNNGV. Here the CDR3 reads CASSHRGAYGYTF. In nucleotides, the CDR3 is TGTGCCAGCAGCCACAGGGGTGCGTATGGCTACACCTTC. The entire variable domain, with the rest obtained from reference TRBV11-2 and TRBJ1-2, is as follows: EAGVAQSPRYKIIEKRQSVAFWCNPISGHATLYWYQQILGQGPKLLIQFQNNGVVDDSQLPKDRFSAERLKGVDSTLKIQPAKLEDSAVYLCASSHRGAYGYTFGSGTRLTVV.

V and J are TRBV27 and TRBJ2-1; 12 bases line up with TRBD2. The germline gives CDR1 MNHEY, CDR2 SMNVEV (reference sequence). The CDR3 is 16 residues long. V was clipped by 0 bases and J by 9 bases; unmatched bases: 6. The CDR3 DNA reads as TGTGCCAGCAGTTTATCGACTAGCGGGAGAAGTAGTGAGCAGTTCTTC. This codes for CASSLSTSGRSSEQFF.

CDR3 amino acids: CSVDPRGSGGTDTQYF. In DNA form, the CDR3 reads TGCAGCGTTGATCCCCGGGGTAGCGGGGGAACAGATACGCAGTATTTT. The chain recombines TRBV29-1 with TRBJ2-3, with TRBD2 identical over 9 bases. The ends lost 3 bases at V and 3 bases at J; junction bases unmatched: 10. This CDR3 comprises 16 residues. Germline V gives CDR1 SQVTM, CDR2 ANQGSEA.

V is TRBV5-6 and J is TRBJ2-2, with 14 bases lining up with TRBD2. Germline loops: CDR1 SGHDT, CDR2 YYEEEE. The ends lost 0 bases at V and 9 bases at J; junction bases unmatched: 4. The CDR3 has 16 amino acids. DNA of the CDR3: TGTGCCAGCAGCTTGGGACTAGCGGGAGGGCCCAGGGAGCTGTTTTTT. The encoded protein is CASSLGLAGGPRELFF. Variable domain in full (rest from reference TRBV5-6 and TRBJ2-2): DAGVTQSPTHLIKTRGQQVTLRCSPKSGHDTVSWYQQALGQGPQFIFQYYEEEERQRGNFPDRFSGHQFPNYSSELNVNALLLGDSALYLCASSLGLAGGPRELFFGEGSRLTVL.

The V call is TRBV7-8, the J call TRBJ2-3; 11 positions match TRBD2. V lost 4 bases, J lost 1 base, and 4 bases stayed unmatched. CDR3 length: 16 amino acids. CDR1 and CDR2 from the germline V gene are SGHVS and FQNEAQ. The CDR3 DNA is TGTGCCAGCAGCTGGGAGACTAGCGGGGGCACAGATACGCAGTATTTT. It yields the protein CASSWETSGGTDTQYF.

The chain is built from TRBV7-9 and TRBJ1-2; D perhaps matches TRBD1 (5 bases). V lost 4 bases, J lost 2 bases, and 11 bases lay in between. The CDR3 has 14 residues. Looked up from germline, CDR1 is SEHNR and CDR2 is FQNEAQ (reference sequence). CDR3 in amino acids: CASSSDSANYGYTF. As DNA, the CDR3 is TGTGCCAGCAGCTCAGACAGCGCCAACTATGGCTACACCTTC.

Regarding this clone: A read error may account for a junction end that differs from germline. This chain uses TRBV7-9 with TRBJ1-5; 7 bases are a match to TRBD1. The CDR3 runs 13 residues. Looked up from germline, CDR1 is SEHNR and CDR2 is FQNEAQ (reference sequence). CDR3 bases: TGTTCCAGCAGCTTTTCAGGACAGGAGCCCCAGCATTTT. It translates to CSSSFSGQEPQHF.

This chain links TRBV14 with TRBJ2-5; a weak D match, TRBD1 (6 bases). This CDR3 contains 14 residues. The V end lost 6 bases, the J end lost 1 base, and 12 bases lay between the germline ends. Germline V lookup: CDR1 SGHDN, CDR2 FVKESK. For the CDR3, the DNA is TGTGCCAGCAGTAGGAACAGGGCCCAAGAGACCCAGTACTTC. Translated: CASSRNRAQETQYF.

This chain connects TRBV6-1 to TRBJ2-3; 11 nucleotides agree with TRBD2. The CDR3 is 15 amino acids. V lost 6 bases and J lost 0; bases outside the gene matches: 2. Germline lookup yields CDR1 MNHNS and CDR2 SASEGT. CDR3 loop: CASSRLAGSTDTQYF. The CDR3 DNA reads TGTGCCAGCAGCAGACTAGCGGGGAGCACAGATACGCAGTATTTT.